The text below deals with one T cell receptor beta chain. Which antigen it targets is not known. No base qualities exist here, and no much larger clone lies one base off it. This entry belongs to a study of blood T cell repertoires in COVID-19 (dated by TCRdb to the early 2020s). Regarding the study in general: Samples covering the acute and convalescent phases of COVID-19 were provided by collaborators in the United States, Italy and Spain. The material from the prospective study consisted of cDNA or gDNA derived from T cells, B-cell-depleted T cells, or PBMCs. Deeply sampled blood TCRbeta repertoires from subjects exposed to, actively infected with, or recovered from COVID-19 were included in the dataset. The repertoires were made available in a free public database intended to serve as a resource for research on the immune response to SARS-CoV-2. The samples were drawn from two sources: the first 160 participants of the ongoing ImmuneRACE study, and some 1,300 subjects contributed by 6 global collaborators. A de-identified subject ID, COVID-19 status, age in years and sex were almost always included in the sample metadata. Where available, HLA class I and class II types were obtained from metadata supplied by the sample provider rather than from assay-based typing. The full study reports these points: The amount of clinical and demographic metadata varied by source and participant and was provided uncurated.

V is clipped by 8 bases and J by 7 bases, and the sequence between their germline boundaries is 18 bases long. The CDR3 runs 13 residues from the cysteine to the phenylalanine. Only the CDR3 region is kept as DNA, spanning 39 bases read in frame from base 1. Reading the germline V gene gives CDR1 MDHEN and CDR2 SYDVKM. TCRbeta CDR3 regions were amplified from genomic DNA using the immunoSEQ Assay, a bias-controlled multiplex PCR. The authors' analysis ran thus. Nucleated cell counts per sample were estimated from amplification of reference gene primers within the assay. Sequence reads were collapsed and filtered to measure the absolute abundance of every unique TCRbeta CDR3 rearrangement. For each sample, productive Simpson clonality was calculated as the square root of Simpson's diversity index over productive rearrangements. The source is immuneACCESS, and TCRdb retained only in-frame sequences with V and J called. Part of the clones is not carried over; for the studies checked, unresolved V genes explain less than half of this, and the remainder is unexplained. D and trimming were read from the DNA, whereas the V and J calls and clone size are those reported in that table. The table for this sample lists under 200,000 clones; about 86% of them were counted only once. Around 2.4% of the sample comes from the top ten.

Collaborating institutions collected whole blood in K2EDTA tubes following their own protocols. For TCRbeta analysis, collaborators shipped samples in one of three forms: frozen whole blood, isolated PBMCs, or DNA extracted from either of those sample types. The rearranged segments are TRBV28 and TRBJ2-7; TRBD2 is perhaps the D gene, given 5 matching bases. The sequence was collected from a human donor with acute or convalescent COVID-19. The donor label of this sample is uncertain. Specimen: peripheral blood. The DNA sequence is TGTGCCAGCGAGGGCGGTGGGCGTATAGAGCAGTACTTC. This is translated as CASEGGGRIEQYF.